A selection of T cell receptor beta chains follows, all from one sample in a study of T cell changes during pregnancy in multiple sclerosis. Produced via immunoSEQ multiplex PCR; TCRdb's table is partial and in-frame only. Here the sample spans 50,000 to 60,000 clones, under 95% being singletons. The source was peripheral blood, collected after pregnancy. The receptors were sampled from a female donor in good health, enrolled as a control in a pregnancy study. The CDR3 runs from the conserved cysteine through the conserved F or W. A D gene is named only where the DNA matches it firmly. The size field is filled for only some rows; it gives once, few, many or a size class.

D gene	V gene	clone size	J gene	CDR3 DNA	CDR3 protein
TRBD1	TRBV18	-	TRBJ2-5	TGTGCCAGCTCACTCAAGGAAGGCGACAGGGGAGAGACCCAGTACTTC	CASSLKEGDRGETQYF
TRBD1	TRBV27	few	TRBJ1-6	TGTGCCAGCAGTCGCGACAGGGGCAATAATTCACCCCTCCACTTT	CASSRDRGNNSPLHF
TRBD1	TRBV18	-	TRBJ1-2	TGTGCCAGCTCACCTTCGGGACAGGCCCCAGCTAACTATGGCTACACCTTC	CASSPSGQAPANYGYTF
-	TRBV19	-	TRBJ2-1	TGTGCCAGGGCCTCGGGGGACAGCTCCTACAATGAGCAGTTCTTC	CARASGDSSYNEQFF
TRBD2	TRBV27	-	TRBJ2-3	TGTGCCAGCAGTTTTATGAGCGGGAGTTTGCCAGATACGCAGTATTTT	CASSFMSGSLPDTQYF
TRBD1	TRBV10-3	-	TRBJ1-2	TGTGCCTCTCGGTCGGACAGGGGCGACTATGGCTACACCTTC	CASRSDRGDYGYTF
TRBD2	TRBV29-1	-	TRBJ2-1	TGCAGCGCCCTAGCGGACCCCTCCTACAATGAGCAGTTCTTC	CSALADPSYNEQFF
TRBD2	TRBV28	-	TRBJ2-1	TGTGCCAGCAGTTCGGGAGGGCCAGGGAATGAGCAGTTCTTC	CASSSGGPGNEQFF
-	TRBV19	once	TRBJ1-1	TGTGCCAGTAGTATTGGGGGAGGTGAAGCTTTCTTT	CASSIGGGEAFF
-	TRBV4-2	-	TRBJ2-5	TGTGCCAGCAGCCAGACTTGGGCGGGACAAGAGACCCAGTACTTC	CASSQTWAGQETQYF
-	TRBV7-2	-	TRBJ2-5	TGTGCCAGCAGCTTACCCCTGCGTCAAGAGACCCAGTACTTC	CASSLPLRQETQYF
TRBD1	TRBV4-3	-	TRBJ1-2	TGCGCCAGCAGCCAAAACACAGGGGGCCTGATTGGCTACACCTTC	CASSQNTGGLIGYTF
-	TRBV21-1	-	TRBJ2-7	TGTGCCAGCATCAAAAGGGACGGGAGCTCCTACGAGCAGTACTTC	CASIKRDGSSYEQYF
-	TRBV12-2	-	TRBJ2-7	TGTGCAAGTCGCTTAGGTCTAGCCAGCTCCTACGAGCAGTACTTC	CASRLGLASSYEQYF
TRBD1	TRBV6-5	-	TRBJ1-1	TGTGCCAGCAGTTACTCCGGGACAGGGGACACTGAAGCTTTCTTT	CASSYSGTGDTEAFF
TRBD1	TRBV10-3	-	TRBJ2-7	TGTGCCACACTTACAGGGACAGGGGAGTACGAGCAGTACTTC	CATLTGTGEYEQYF
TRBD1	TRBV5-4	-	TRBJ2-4	TGTGCCAGCAGCTTCTCCACTGGGGACAGGTACAAAAACATTCAGTACTTC	CASSFSTGDRYKNIQYF